The 17 T cell receptor beta chains reported below all come from one sample, sequenced in a study of T cell responses to AZD1222 COVID-19 vaccine. Sequencing was performed with immunoSEQ multiplex PCR; in TCRdb, only in-frame clones are kept and a portion is missing. The table shows tens of thousands of clones, with over 60% occurring only once. Material: peripheral blood, obtained on day 0 of AZD1222 vaccination. The receptors here all came from an adult in good health.

The chain links TRBV5-1 to TRBJ1-6; perhaps TRBD1 as D (5 bases). This CDR3 contains 16 residues. Germline V gene sequence: CDR1 SGHRS, CDR2 YFSETQ. V lost 4 bases and J 8 bases, leaving 19 bases between the germline ends. The CDR3 loop reads CASSRDSLAKDSPLHF. The CDR3 DNA is TGCGCCAGCAGCCGGGACTCCCTTGCAAAGGATTCACCCCTCCACTTT.

This clone was observed a few times. The rearrangement uses TRBV9 and TRBJ2-4; 7 nucleotides line up with TRBD1. The V segment lost 4 bases and the J segment 7 bases; nucleotides outside the gene matches: 14. The CDR3 is 16 amino acids. Per germline, CDR1 SGDLS and CDR2 YYNGEE. CDR3 in amino acids: CASSPNRDSLRNIQYF. CDR3 nucleotide sequence: TGTGCCAGCAGCCCCAACCGGGACAGTCTAAGGAACATTCAGTACTTC.

The chain combines TRBV6-2 or TRBV6-3 with TRBJ1-5, with D possibly TRBD1 on 6 matching bases. The V gene lost 2 bases and the J gene lost 4 bases, with 9 bases spanning the gap. The germline V gene encodes CDR1 MNHEY and CDR2 SVGEGT. The CDR3 is 14 amino acids. CDR3 sequence (DNA): TGTGCCAGCAGTTACAACACAGGGAATCAGCCCCAGCATTTT. The encoded protein is CASSYNTGNQPQHF.

This clone occurred a few times. This chain uses TRBV7-2 with TRBJ1-5; no reliable D call. Germline lookup yields CDR1 SGHTA and CDR2 FQGNSA. This CDR3 spans 12 amino acids. Trimming took 8 bases from V and 6 from J, leaving 11 bases between them. CDR3 bases: TGTGCCAGCTCCCACGCGGGTCAGCCCCAGCATTTT. Protein: CASSHAGQPQHF.

The rearrangement uses TRBV7-9 and TRBJ1-1; D not certain. The V and J ends lost 5 bases and 8 bases respectively, with 15 bases between them. The CDR3 is 13 residues long. The germline V gene encodes CDR1 SEHNR and CDR2 FQNEAQ (reference sequence). This CDR3 is CASSPREPREAFF. The CDR3 DNA sequence: TGTGCCAGCAGCCCCCGGGAGCCGAGGGAAGCTTTCTTT.

This clone has only one observation. The chain couples TRBV18 to TRBJ1-2; TRBD1 agrees at 7 bases. The V gene's germline CDR1 is KGHSH and CDR2 LQKENI. J was trimmed by 6 bases and V by 4 bases; bases with no gene match: 8. CDR3 length equals 14 residues. CDR3 sequence (DNA): TGTGCCAGCTCACTACGACAGGGTTCCGATGGCTACACCTTC. Residues: CASSLRQGSDGYTF.

The sample holds many counts of this clone. The CDR3 reads CASSLGSSSLTDTQYF. CDR3 DNA sequence: TGTGCCAGCAGCCTCGGGTCTAGCTCTTTGACAGATACGCAGTATTTT. The rearrangement joins TRBV7-3 to TRBJ2-3, with D possibly matching TRBD2 (5 bases). The V gene lost 5 bases and the J gene lost 3 bases, with 18 bases spanning the gap. The CDR3 is 16 amino acids. Germline lookup yields CDR1 SGHTA and CDR2 FQGTGA.

V gene TRBV5-1 combines with J gene TRBJ2-5; perhaps TRBD1 as D (6 bases). This CDR3 is built from 17 residues. Trimming removed 0 bases at V and 4 bases at J, with 19 bases between. Germline CDR1 SGHRS, CDR2 YFSETQ. The DNA of the CDR3 is TGCGCCAGCAGCTTGGGTATTGGACAGTCCGGCGGAGAGACCCAGTACTTC. Protein sequence: CASSLGIGQSGGETQYF.

The chain is built from TRBV28 and TRBJ2-3; D ambiguous. Germline values: CDR1 MDHEN, CDR2 SYDVKM. V lost 6 bases and J lost 3, with 4 bases in between. The CDR3 consists of 11 residues. The CDR3 DNA reads as TGTGCCAGCAGGCTTACAGATACGCAGTATTTT. Translation gives CASRLTDTQYF.

This sequence joins TRBV28 and TRBJ2-3, with no clear D. The CDR3 is 12 residues long. Germline assignment: CDR1 MDHEN and CDR2 SYDVKM. V lost 7 bases, J lost 3 bases, and 8 bases lay in between. The CDR3 DNA follows: TGTGCCAGCACCACCCTGACAGATACGCAGTATTTT. Its translation is CASTTLTDTQYF.

As concerns this clone: A junction end diverges from the germline sequence, so it may reflect a read error. The chain links TRBV7-9 to TRBJ2-3; 12 bases match TRBD2. This CDR3 region has 15 residues. The germline CDR1 and CDR2 sequences are SEHNR and FQNEAQ (reference sequence). In nucleotides, the CDR3 is TGTGCCAGCAGCTCTAGCGGGGGGGCCTCAGATACACAGTATTTT. Protein sequence: CASSSSGGASDTQYF.

This sequence joins TRBV3-1 (or the pseudogene TRBV3-2) and TRBJ1-1; D is undetermined. V shed 0 bases and J shed 0 bases, with 14 bases lying between them. The CDR3 sequence is 17 residues long. Germline CDR1 and CDR2: LGHDT and YNNKEL (reference sequence). The CDR3 is CASSQELTRDLNTEAFF. The CDR3 DNA follows: TGTGCCAGCAGCCAAGAATTAACGAGAGATCTGAACACTGAAGCTTTCTTT.

The chain is built from TRBV11-1 and TRBJ1-6; no firm D call. There are 11 residues in the CDR3. Trimming stripped 4 bases from V and 7 bases from J, with 2 bases between. The germline V gene has CDR1 SGHAT and CDR2 FQDESV (reference sequence). This chain's CDR3 is CASSSNSPLHF. Written as DNA, the CDR3 is TGTGCCAGCAGCTCCAATTCACCCCTCCACTTT.

Notes on this clone: The sample contains more than one DNA sequence encoding this CDR3. This chain joins TRBV18 and TRBJ2-7; D may match TRBD1 or TRBD2 (5 bases each). From germline, CDR1 is KGHSH and CDR2 LQKENI. Trimming shortened V by 1 base and J by 5 bases, and 6 bases separated the two germline ends. This CDR3 spans 12 amino acids. This CDR3 is CASSPRDDEQYF. The CDR3 nucleotides are TGTGCCAGCTCACCACGGGACGACGAGCAGTACTTC.

This clone was seen more than once but under ten times. This chain uses TRBV4-3 with TRBJ1-2; 7 bases are a match to TRBD1. Germline values: CDR1 LGHNA, CDR2 YSLEER. The CDR3 runs 15 residues. After removal of 3 bases from V and 1 base from J, the junction contained 5 bases not matched to a gene. DNA of the CDR3: TGCGCCAGCAGCCACTCCGGGACAGTTAACTATGGCTACACCTTC. This codes for CASSHSGTVNYGYTF.

V usage is TRBV2 and J usage is TRBJ1-2; 7 bases map to TRBD1. The CDR3 sequence is 13 residues long. The germline V gene has CDR1 SNHLY and CDR2 FYNNEI. The ends lost 5 bases at V and 4 bases at J; junction bases unmatched: 4. The CDR3 region is CASSLDRAYGYTF. CDR3 in DNA: TGTGCCAGCAGTCTAGACAGGGCCTATGGCTACACCTTC.

The chain joins TRBV14 to TRBJ2-2; no firm D call. Germline V gives CDR1 SGHDN, CDR2 FVKESK. Between the trimmed V and J ends, which lost 1 base and 8 bases, there was a span of 8 bases. The CDR3 is made up of 13 amino acids. The CDR3 region is CASSQVPVGELFF. CDR3 bases: TGTGCCAGCAGCCAAGTACCCGTAGGGGAGCTGTTTTTT.